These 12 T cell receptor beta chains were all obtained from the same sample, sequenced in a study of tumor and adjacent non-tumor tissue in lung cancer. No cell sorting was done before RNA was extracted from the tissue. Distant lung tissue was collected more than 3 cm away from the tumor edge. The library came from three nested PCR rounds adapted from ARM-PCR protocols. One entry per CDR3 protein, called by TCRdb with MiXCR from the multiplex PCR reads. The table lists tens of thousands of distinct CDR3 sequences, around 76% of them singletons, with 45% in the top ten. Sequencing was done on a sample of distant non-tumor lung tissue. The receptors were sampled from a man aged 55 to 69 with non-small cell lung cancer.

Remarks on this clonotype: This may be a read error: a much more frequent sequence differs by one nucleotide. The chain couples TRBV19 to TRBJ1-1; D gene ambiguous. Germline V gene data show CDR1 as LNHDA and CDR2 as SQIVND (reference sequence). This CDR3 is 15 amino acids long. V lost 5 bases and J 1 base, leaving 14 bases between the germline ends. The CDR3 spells CASSVRGNSNTEAFF. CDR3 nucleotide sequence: TGTGCCAGTAGTGTCCGCGGTAACTCGAACACTGAAGCTTTCTTT.

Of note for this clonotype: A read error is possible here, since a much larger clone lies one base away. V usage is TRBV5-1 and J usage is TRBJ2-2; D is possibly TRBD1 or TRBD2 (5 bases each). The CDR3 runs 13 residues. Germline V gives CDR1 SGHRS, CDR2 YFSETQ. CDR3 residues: CASSLGRIGDLFF. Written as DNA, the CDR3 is TGCGCCAGCAGCTTGGGTCGGATCGGGGACCTGTTTTTT.

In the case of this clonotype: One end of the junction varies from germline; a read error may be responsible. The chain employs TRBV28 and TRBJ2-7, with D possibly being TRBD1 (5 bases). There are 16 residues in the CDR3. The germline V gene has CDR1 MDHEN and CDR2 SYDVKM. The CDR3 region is CASSLSRVLRCYEQYF. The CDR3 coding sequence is TGTGCCAGCAGTCTAAGCAGGGTTCTTAGGTGCTACGAGCAGTATTTC.

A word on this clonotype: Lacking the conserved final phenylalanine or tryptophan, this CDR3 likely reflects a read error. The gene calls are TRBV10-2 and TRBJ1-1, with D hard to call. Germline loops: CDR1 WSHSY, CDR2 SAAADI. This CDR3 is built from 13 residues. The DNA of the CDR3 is TGCGCCACCAGGTGGGTAATCAACAGTGAAGCTTTCTCT. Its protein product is CATRWVINSEAFS.

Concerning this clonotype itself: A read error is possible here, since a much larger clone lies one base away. The CDR3: CARTKGTDMQYF. Written as DNA, the CDR3 is TGTGCCAGAACGAAAGGGACCGATATGCAGTATTTT. V and J are TRBV5-4 and TRBJ2-3; perhaps D is TRBD1 or TRBD2 (5 bases each). The V gene's germline CDR1 is SGHNT and CDR2 YYREEE (reference sequence). This CDR3 is built from 12 residues.

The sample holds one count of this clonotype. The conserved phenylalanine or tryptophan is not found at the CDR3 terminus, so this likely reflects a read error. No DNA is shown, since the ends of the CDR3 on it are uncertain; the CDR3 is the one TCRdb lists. CDR3 loop: CSAHFRRLATYEQYI. J is TRBJ2-7 and V is TRBV20-1; TRBD2 is the table's D call, not checked against the DNA. CDR1 DFQATT and CDR2 SNEGSKA come from the germline V gene (reference sequence). Ends included, the CDR3 has 15 residues.

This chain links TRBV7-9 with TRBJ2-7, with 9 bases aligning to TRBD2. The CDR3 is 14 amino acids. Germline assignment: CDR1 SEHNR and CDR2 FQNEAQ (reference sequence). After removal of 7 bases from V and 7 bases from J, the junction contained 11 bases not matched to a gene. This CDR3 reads CASNGGTSRSEQYF. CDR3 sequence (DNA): TGTGCCAGCAATGGGGGGACTAGCCGGTCTGAGCAGTACTTC.

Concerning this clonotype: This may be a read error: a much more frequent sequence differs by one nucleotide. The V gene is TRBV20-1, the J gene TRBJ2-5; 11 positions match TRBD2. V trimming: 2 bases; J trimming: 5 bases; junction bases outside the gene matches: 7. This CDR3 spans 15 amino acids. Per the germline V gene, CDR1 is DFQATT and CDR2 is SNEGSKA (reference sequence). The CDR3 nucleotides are TGCAGTGCTAGACAACTAGCGGGAGTGCTGGAGACCCAGTACTTC. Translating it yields CSARQLAGVLETQYF.

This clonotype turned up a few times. CDR3 bases: TGCGCCAGCAGCTTGGGCGGGAGCCTAGATACGCAGTATTTT. Its translation: CASSLGGSLDTQYF. V usage is TRBV5-1 and J usage is TRBJ2-3, with TRBD2 matching over 7 bases. The CDR3 is 14 residues long. Per germline, CDR1 SGHRS and CDR2 YFSETQ. V shed 0 bases and J 5 bases; nucleotides not matched to a gene: 3.

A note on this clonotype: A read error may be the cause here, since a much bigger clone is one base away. The CDR3 DNA follows: TGTGCCTGGGGATTGACAGGTGGGACCCGAGAGACCCAGTACTTC. As protein: CAWGLTGGTRETQYF. The chain links TRBV30 to TRBJ2-5; tentative D call: TRBD1 (6 bases). V shed 5 bases and J shed 4 bases, with 20 bases lying between them. CDR3 length: 15 residues. Germline CDR1 and CDR2: GTSNPN and SVGIG (reference sequence).

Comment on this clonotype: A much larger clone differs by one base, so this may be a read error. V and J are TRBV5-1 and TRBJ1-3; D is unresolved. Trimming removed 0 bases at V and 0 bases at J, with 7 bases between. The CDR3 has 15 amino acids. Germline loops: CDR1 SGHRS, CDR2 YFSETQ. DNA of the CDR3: TGCGCCAGCAGCTTGGAGGGTCGCTCTGGAAACACCATATATTTT. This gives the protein CASSLEGRSGNTIYF. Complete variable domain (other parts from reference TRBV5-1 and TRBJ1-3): KAGVTQTPRYLIKTRGQQVTLSCSPISGHRSVSWYQQTPGQGLQFLFEYFSETQRNKGNFPGRFSGRQFSNSRSEMNVSTLELGDSALYLCASSLEGRSGNTIYFGEGSWLTVV.

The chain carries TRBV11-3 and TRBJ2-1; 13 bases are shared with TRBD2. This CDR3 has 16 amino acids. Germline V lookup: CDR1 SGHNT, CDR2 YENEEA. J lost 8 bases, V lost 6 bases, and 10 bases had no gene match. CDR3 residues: CASSSQGLAGNDEQFF. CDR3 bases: TGTGCCAGCAGTTCTCAGGGACTAGCGGGGAACGATGAGCAGTTCTTC.